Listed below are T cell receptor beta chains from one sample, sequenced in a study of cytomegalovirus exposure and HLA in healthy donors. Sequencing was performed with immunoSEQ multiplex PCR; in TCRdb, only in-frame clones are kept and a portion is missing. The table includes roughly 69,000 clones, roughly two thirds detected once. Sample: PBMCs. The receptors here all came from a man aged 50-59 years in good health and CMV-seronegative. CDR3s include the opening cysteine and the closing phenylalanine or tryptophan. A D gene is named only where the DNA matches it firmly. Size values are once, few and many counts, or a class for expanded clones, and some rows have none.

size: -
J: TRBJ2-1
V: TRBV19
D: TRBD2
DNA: TGTGCCAGTAGTTGGCTAGCGGGGGGGCATGAGCAGTTCTTC
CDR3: CASSWLAGGHEQFF

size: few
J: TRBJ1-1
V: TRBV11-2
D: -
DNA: TGTGCCAGCAGCCCTTGGGGCGGGGGCACTGAAGCTTTCTTT
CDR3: CASSPWGGGTEAFF

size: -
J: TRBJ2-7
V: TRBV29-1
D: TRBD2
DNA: TGCAGCGTTGATCCAAGCGGGGGCCCCGGGTACGAGCAGTACTTC
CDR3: CSVDPSGGPGYEQYF

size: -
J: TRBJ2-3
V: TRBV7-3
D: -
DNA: TGTGCCAGCAGCTTACAGTTCACAGATACGCAGTATTTT
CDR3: CASSLQFTDTQYF

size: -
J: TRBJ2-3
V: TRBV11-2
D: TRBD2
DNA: TGTGCCAGCAGCCCGCTTCCGTGGCGGGGGGGTACAGATACGCAGTATTTT
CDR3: CASSPLPWRGGTDTQYF

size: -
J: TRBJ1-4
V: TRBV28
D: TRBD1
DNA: TGTGCCAGCAGTTCCCCCGGGACAGGGCGCGAAAAACTGTTTTTT
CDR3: CASSSPGTGREKLFF

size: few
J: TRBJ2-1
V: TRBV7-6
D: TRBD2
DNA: TGTGCCAGCAGCTTAAGTGGTAGCGGGGGCCGTGAGCAGTTCTTC
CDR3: CASSLSGSGGREQFF

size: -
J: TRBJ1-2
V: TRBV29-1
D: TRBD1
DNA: TGCAGCGTTGAAACTAGGGACAGTTCCTACACCTTC
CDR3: CSVETRDSSYTF

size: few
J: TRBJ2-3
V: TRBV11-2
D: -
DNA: TGTGCCAGCAGCCATAGGACGGACAACACAGATACGCAGTATTTT
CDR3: CASSHRTDNTDTQYF

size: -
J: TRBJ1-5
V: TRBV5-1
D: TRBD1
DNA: TGCGCCAGCAGCTTGGGGACAGGGAATCAGCCCCAGCATTTT
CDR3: CASSLGTGNQPQHF

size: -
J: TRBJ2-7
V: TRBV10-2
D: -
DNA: TGCGCCAGCAGTGACGTCGTCGAGCAGTACTTC
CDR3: CASSDVVEQYF

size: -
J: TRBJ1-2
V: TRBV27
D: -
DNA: TGTGCCAGCAGAGGACCCGGGAGGGGGTTCGGGGGCTACACCTTC
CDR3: CASRGPGRGFGGYTF

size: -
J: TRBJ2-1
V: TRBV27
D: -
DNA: TGTGCCAGCACCGCCGGGACTCTGGCCTTCTTC
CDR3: CASTAGTLAFF

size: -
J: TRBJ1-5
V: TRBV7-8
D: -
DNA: TGTGCCAGCAGCTTACAGGATAGCAATCAGCCCCAGCATTTT
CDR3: CASSLQDSNQPQHF

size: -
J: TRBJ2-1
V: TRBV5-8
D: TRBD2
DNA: TGTGCCAGCAGCTTTTTAGGGACTAGCGGGGGGCTATCCTACAATGAGCAGTTCTTC
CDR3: CASSFLGTSGGLSYNEQFF

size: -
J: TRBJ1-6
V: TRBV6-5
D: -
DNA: TGTGCCAGCAGCCGGACAGACCTAAATTCACCCCTCCACTTT
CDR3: CASSRTDLNSPLHF

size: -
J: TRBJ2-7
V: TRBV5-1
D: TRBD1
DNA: TGCGCCAGCAGCTGGACAGGGGGCTACGAGCAGTACTTC
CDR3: CASSWTGGYEQYF

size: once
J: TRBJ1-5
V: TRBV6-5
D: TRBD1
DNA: TGTGCCAGCAGGGCCGGGATACAGGGGGCAACGCCCCAGCATTTT
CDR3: CASRAGIQGATPQHF

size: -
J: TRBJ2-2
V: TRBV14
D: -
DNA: TGTGCCAGCAGCCAAGTCAGAGGCACCGGGGAGCTGTTTTTT
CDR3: CASSQVRGTGELFF

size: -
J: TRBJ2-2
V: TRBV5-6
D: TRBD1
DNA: TGTGCCAGCAGCTTGACAGGGGTGGATAGGGAGCTGTTTTTT
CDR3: CASSLTGVDRELFF

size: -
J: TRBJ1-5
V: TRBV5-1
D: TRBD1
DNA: TGCGCCAGCCGCGCTGAAGGGACAGGAAACAATCAGCCCCAGCATTTT
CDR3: CASRAEGTGNNQPQHF

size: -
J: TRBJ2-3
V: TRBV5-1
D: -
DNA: TGCGCCAGCAGCTTGCGAGATACGCAGTATTTT
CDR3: CASSLRDTQYF

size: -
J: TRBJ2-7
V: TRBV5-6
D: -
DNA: TGTGCCAGCAGCTTCCAGACCTACGAGCAGTACTTC
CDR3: CASSFQTYEQYF

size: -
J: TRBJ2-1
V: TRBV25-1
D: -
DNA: TGTGCCAGCAGTGAATATGGGGGGGGGCCCTACAATGAGCAGTTCTTC
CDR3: CASSEYGGGPYNEQFF